The clone carrying this T cell receptor beta chain has just a few counts. Germline loops: CDR1 SGHKS, CDR2 YYEKEE (reference sequence). The germline V and J ends were trimmed by 4 bases and 4 bases, with 11 bases remaining between them. CDR3 length: 13 residues. These data come from a study of early T cells in non-severe SARS-CoV-2 infection. Background on the study: Unpaired chains resulted from sequencing bulk RNA of unsorted whole blood.

Separate cDNA molecules each had unique molecular identifiers attached to them. TCRdb independently ran MiXCR on the 5' RACE reads; one entry per CDR3 protein. This table has approximately 65,000 distinct CDR3 sequences, roughly 13% appearing once. The V call is TRBV5-5, the J call TRBJ2-5; D not certain. Sequenced input: whole blood. The sequence was obtained from an adult who was a healthcare worker with PCR-confirmed SARS-CoV-2 infection or an uninfected control (not recorded which). CDR3 bases: TGTGCCAGCAGCCTAACCTGGGGAGAGACCCAGTACTTC. Translated: CASSLTWGETQYF.